This record covers a single TCR beta chain. The record originates from a study of blood T cell repertoires in COVID-19. The wider study: The cDNA or gDNA used as material had been derived from T cells, B-cell-depleted T cells, or PBMCs.

The CDR3 extends over 15 amino acids. Original methodology: Amplified reference gene primers provided the basis for estimating nucleated cell counts. The protocol was immunoSEQ multiplex PCR, while the TCRdb copy is restricted to in-frame clones and leaves out a portion. V, J and clone size reflect that table, while D and trimming were determined from the DNA. This sample carries about 150,000 clones, roughly 80% of them seen once, and the ten largest clones take 25% to 30%. The chain couples TRBV21-1 to TRBJ1-1; the table's D call, TRBD1, has no DNA check behind it. TRBV21-1 is a pseudogene segment. Source material: peripheral blood. The clonotype was recovered from a woman in her sixties with acute or convalescent COVID-19. The CDR3 reads CASSKPRGRKREAFF. The CDR3 DNA is TGTGCCAGCAGCAAACCCAGGGGGCGAAAAAGGGAAGCTTTCTTT.